This entry lists 27 T cell receptor beta chains sequenced from one sample in a study of blood T cell repertoires in COVID-19. Assay used: immunoSEQ multiplex PCR; TCRdb lists only in-frame clones, some missing. The data contain over 140,000 clones, less than 80% of them singletons. The sequenced material came from peripheral blood. All receptors come from a woman older than 75 with active or convalescent COVID-19.

This clone is a singleton in its sample. The chain uses TRBV9 and TRBJ1-6, with 8 nucleotides matching TRBD1. The V segment lost 1 base and the J segment 6 bases; nucleotides outside the gene matches: 3. The CDR3 runs 15 residues. In germline, CDR1 is SGDLS, CDR2 YYNGEE. This CDR3 reads CASSVLDRGNSPLHF. CDR3 DNA sequence: TGTGCCAGCAGCGTATTAGACAGGGGTAATTCACCCCTCCACTTT.

Here the CDR3 DNA reads TGTGCCAGCAGCTTAGAGCTGGTTAGTTACACTGAAGCTTTCTTT. Protein sequence: CASSLELVSYTEAFF. The gene calls are TRBV7-2 and TRBJ1-1; D gene uncertain. In germline, CDR1 is SGHTA, CDR2 FQGNSA. V shed 1 base and J shed 3 bases, with 12 bases lying between them. The CDR3 has 15 amino acids. Full variable domain (remainder filled in from reference TRBV7-2 and TRBJ1-1): GAGVSQSPSNKVTEKGKDVELRCDPISGHTALYWYRQSLGQGLEFLIYFQGNSAPDKSGLPSDRFSAERTGGSVSTLTIQRTQQEDSAVYLCASSLELVSYTEAFFGQGTRLTVV.

This chain uses TRBV11-2 with TRBJ2-7; 7 bases are a match to TRBD2. The CDR3 loop spans 18 amino acids. The V gene end was trimmed by 5 bases and the J gene end by 2 bases; junction bases not matched to a gene: 18. Germline V gene data show CDR1 as SGHAT and CDR2 as FQNNGV. The CDR3 is CASSPISRGRGRTYEQYF. The CDR3 DNA sequence: TGTGCCAGCAGCCCTATCTCCCGTGGGCGGGGGAGAACCTACGAGCAGTACTTC.

This clone was detected once. The chain recombines TRBV18 with TRBJ1-1; 7 bases map to TRBD1. The V gene end was trimmed by 3 bases and the J gene end by 3 bases; junction bases not matched to a gene: 4. The germline CDR1 and CDR2 sequences are KGHSH and LQKENI. The CDR3 totals 14 residues. The CDR3 DNA reads as TGTGCCAGCTCACCTATTACAGGGGACACTGAAGCTTTCTTT. Protein product: CASSPITGDTEAFF.

This clone was counted only a few times. The chain links TRBV25-1 to TRBJ2-2; 10 bases are a match to TRBD1. The CDR3 totals 15 residues. J was trimmed by 3 bases and V by 7 bases; bases with no gene match: 5. Germline-derived CDR1 and CDR2 are MGHDK and SYGVNS. CDR3 region: CASTLGTGDTGELFF. In DNA, the CDR3 is TGTGCCAGCACCCTGGGGACAGGGGACACCGGGGAGCTGTTTTTT.

The V call is TRBV6-5, the J call TRBJ2-1, with D hard to call. CDR3 length: 14 amino acids. The germline V gene has CDR1 MNHEY and CDR2 SVGAGI. The V end lost 5 bases, the J end lost 8 bases, and 16 bases lay between the germline ends. The DNA for the CDR3 is TGTGCCAGCAGTAAACGACAAGGCGTAGATGAGCAGTTCTTC. It translates to CASSKRQGVDEQFF.

The V and J genes are TRBV12-1 and TRBJ1-6; the table's D gene call, TRBD1, was not cross checked with the DNA. TRBV12-1 is a pseudogene segment. The CDR3 contains 17 residues. CDR3 sequence: CASSFEAGVSINSPLHF. CDR3 in DNA: TGTGCCAGCAGCTTTGAGGCAGGGGTATCCATAAATTCACCCCTCCACTTT.

As regards this clone: An end of the junction does not agree with germline; a read error may underlie this. The V call is TRBV11-2, the J call TRBJ2-2, with D possibly matching TRBD1 (5 bases). The CDR3 consists of 15 residues. Germline CDR1 and CDR2: SGHAT and FQNNGV. CDR3 bases: TGTGCCAGCAGCGTAGACAGATCGAACACCGGGGAGCTGTTTTTT. This translates into CASSVDRSNTGELFF.

This clone was observed a handful of times. The chain couples TRBV5-4 to TRBJ2-1; D unresolved. In germline, CDR1 is SGHNT, CDR2 YYREEE (reference sequence). With 2 bases removed from V and 1 base from J, the gap between germline ends came to 10 bases. The CDR3 is 15 amino acids. The CDR3 region is CASSFGGASYNEQFF. DNA of the CDR3: TGTGCCAGCAGCTTTGGTGGAGCGTCCTACAATGAGCAGTTCTTC.

This rearrangement joins TRBV5-6 to TRBJ1-2; a possible D gene is TRBD1 (5 bases). The germline CDR1 and CDR2 sequences are SGHDT and YYEEEE. The CDR3 is 14 amino acids. V was trimmed by 4 bases and J by 1 base, leaving 11 bases between them. CDR3 residues: CASSASGGNYGYTF. As DNA, the CDR3 is TGTGCCAGCAGCGCAAGCGGGGGTAACTATGGCTACACCTTC.

The chain combines TRBV2 with TRBJ1-5; 8 bases are a match to TRBD1. The germline V gene has CDR1 SNHLY and CDR2 FYNNEI. V lost 2 bases, J lost 1 base, and 1 base stayed unmatched. This CDR3 region has 15 residues. The CDR3 is CASSERTGSNQPQHF. The CDR3 region has the DNA TGTGCCAGCAGTGAAAGGACAGGGAGCAATCAGCCCCAGCATTTT.

The gene calls are TRBV2 and TRBJ2-3; TRBD1 might be the D (6 bases). V was trimmed by 1 base and J by 4 bases, leaving 12 bases between them. The CDR3 covers 15 residues. From germline, CDR1 is SNHLY and CDR2 FYNNEI. The CDR3 coding sequence is TGTGCCAGCAGTGAAGGGGGCAGGGGTCCAGATACGCAGTATTTT. This sequence encodes CASSEGGRGPDTQYF.

This clone was counted a single time. V is TRBV2 and J is TRBJ2-3, with D possibly TRBD1 on 6 matching bases. Germline V gene sequence: CDR1 SNHLY, CDR2 FYNNEI. This CDR3 region has 13 residues. V was trimmed by 7 bases and J by 7 bases, leaving 15 bases between them. The CDR3 protein is CASTEGDMYTQYF. CDR3 coding DNA: TGTGCCAGCACCGAGGGGGACATGTATACGCAGTATTTT.

The chain recombines TRBV5-4 with TRBJ1-2; D not resolved. CDR3 length: 13 amino acids. Germline CDR1 and CDR2: SGHNT and YYREEE (reference sequence). Trimming stripped 0 bases from V and 2 bases from J, with 5 bases between. CDR3 in DNA: TGTGCCAGCAGCTTGGATCAGAACTATGGCTACACCTTC. Protein product: CASSLDQNYGYTF.

The chain uses TRBV3-1 (or the pseudogene TRBV3-2) and TRBJ2-2, with a weak D call TRBD1 (7 bases). The V end was cut by 8 bases, the J end by 1 base, with 11 bases between. The CDR3 has 14 residues. Germline values: CDR1 LGHDT, CDR2 YNNKEL (reference sequence). The CDR3 DNA sequence: TGTGCCAGCGCGGGACAGATGAACACCGGGGAGCTGTTTTTT. It encodes CASAGQMNTGELFF.

In its sample, this clone was seen a few times. This sequence joins TRBV11-1 and TRBJ1-2; the D is unclear. Trimming took 2 bases from V and 6 from J, leaving 10 bases between them. The CDR3 spans 13 residues. CDR1 is SGHAT and CDR2 is FQDESV in the germline V gene (reference sequence). CDR3 sequence reads: CASSLSLTDGYTF. CDR3 coding DNA: TGTGCCAGCAGCTTATCCTTAACAGATGGCTACACCTTC.

The chain carries TRBV5-6 and TRBJ2-3; D uncertain. The CDR3 totals 12 residues. V lost 2 bases and J 4 bases, leaving 5 bases between the germline ends. Per the germline V gene, CDR1 is SGHDT and CDR2 is YYEEEE. The DNA of the CDR3 is TGTGCCAGCAGCTTCCTATCAGATACGCAGTATTTT. Its protein product is CASSFLSDTQYF.

The chain recombines TRBV7-9 with TRBJ2-3, with D unclear. There are 12 residues in the CDR3. Trimming cost V 2 bases and J 13 bases, with 13 bases left between them. From germline, CDR1 is SEHNR and CDR2 FQNEAQ (reference sequence). This CDR3 is CASSLMRPAEYF. The CDR3 nucleotides are TGTGCCAGCAGCTTAATGCGGCCGGCGGAGTATTTT.

This clone came up a few times. This sequence joins TRBV3-1 (or the pseudogene TRBV3-2) and TRBJ1-4; no clear D gene. Trimming took off 2 bases at V and 7 bases at J, with 17 bases between the two ends. The CDR3 spans 16 residues. Germline V CDR1 and CDR2: LGHDT, YNNKEL (reference sequence). CDR3 region: CASSQLVMREGEKLFF. The CDR3 bases are TGTGCCAGCAGCCAATTAGTAATGAGAGAGGGTGAAAAACTGTTTTTT.

V gene TRBV18 combines with J gene TRBJ2-2; 7 nucleotides agree with TRBD1. Germline V gene sequence: CDR1 KGHSH, CDR2 LQKENI. The CDR3 contains 15 residues. Trimming cost V 2 bases and J 7 bases; bases outside gene matches: 7. The CDR3 loop reads CASSPGQVYVGELFF. The CDR3 coding sequence is TGTGCCAGCTCACCAGGACAGGTCTATGTCGGGGAGCTGTTTTTT.

There are a few counts of this clone. The gene calls are TRBV7-9 and TRBJ2-7; D not certain. The CDR3 spans 11 residues. The V and J ends lost 4 bases and 2 bases respectively, with 3 bases between them. Germline V gene sequence: CDR1 SEHNR, CDR2 FQNEAQ (reference sequence). The CDR3 is CASSYTYEQYF. In DNA, the CDR3 is TGTGCCAGCAGCTACACCTACGAGCAGTACTTC.

This clone was recorded only once. Sequence at one end of the junction differs from germline and may be a read error. CDR3 region: CASSQNPVVF. The CDR3 region has the DNA TGTGCCAGCAGCCAAAATCCCGTAGTCTTT. This chain uses TRBV3-1 (or the pseudogene TRBV3-2) with TRBJ1-1; D unclear. Germline-derived CDR1 and CDR2 are LGHDT and YNNKEL (reference sequence). The CDR3 spans 10 residues.

The J gene is TRBJ2-2, the V gene TRBV7-2; 8 nucleotides agree with TRBD1. The CDR3 is 16 residues long. V gave up 5 bases and J gave up 1 base; unmatched junction bases: 6. Looked up from germline, CDR1 is SGHTA and CDR2 is FQGNSA. The CDR3 DNA reads TGTGCCAGCAGCAGGACGGGACAGGTGAACACCGGGGAGCTGTTTTTT. Translation: CASSRTGQVNTGELFF. The full variable domain, its missing parts supplied by reference TRBV7-2 and TRBJ2-2, is GAGVSQSPSNKVTEKGKDVELRCDPISGHTALYWYRQSLGQGLEFLIYFQGNSAPDKSGLPSDRFSAERTGGSVSTLTIQRTQQEDSAVYLCASSRTGQVNTGELFFGEGSRLTVL.

This clone was found once. V is TRBV6-6 and J is TRBJ1-1, with D possibly being TRBD1 (5 bases). CDR3 length equals 13 residues. With 6 bases removed from V and 1 base from J, the gap between germline ends came to 9 bases. CDR1 is MNHNY and CDR2 is SVGAGI in the germline V gene (reference sequence). The CDR3 nucleotides read TGTGCCAGCAGGGATCAGGGGAACACTGAAGCTTTCTTT. This codes for CASRDQGNTEAFF.

The chain links TRBV3-1 (or the pseudogene TRBV3-2) to TRBJ1-6, with D unclear. Trimming took off 4 bases at V and 14 bases at J, with 18 bases between the two ends. This CDR3 spans 14 amino acids. Germline loops: CDR1 LGHDT, CDR2 YNNKEL (reference sequence). The CDR3 spells CASSPTIRSPTLHF. The CDR3 nucleotides are TGTGCCAGCAGCCCAACTATTAGAAGTCCAACCCTCCACTTT.

The CDR3, as DNA: TGTGCCATCTCGGACAGTCCCTTTGTCGGGAACACCATATATTTT. This gives the protein CAISDSPFVGNTIYF. The chain links TRBV10-3 to TRBJ1-3, with D tentatively TRBD1 (6 bases). Per the germline V gene, CDR1 is ENHRY and CDR2 is SYGVKD. V was trimmed by 8 bases and J by 7 bases, leaving 21 bases between them. The CDR3 has 15 residues.

The gene calls are TRBV4-1 and TRBJ1-5, with D hard to call. The CDR3 covers 14 residues. In germline, CDR1 is MGHRA, CDR2 YSYEKL. The V end lost 3 bases, the J end lost 9 bases, and 15 bases lay between the germline ends. The CDR3 spells CASSQAQPPGPQHF. In nucleotides, the CDR3 is TGCGCCAGCAGCCAGGCACAACCGCCGGGGCCCCAGCATTTT.